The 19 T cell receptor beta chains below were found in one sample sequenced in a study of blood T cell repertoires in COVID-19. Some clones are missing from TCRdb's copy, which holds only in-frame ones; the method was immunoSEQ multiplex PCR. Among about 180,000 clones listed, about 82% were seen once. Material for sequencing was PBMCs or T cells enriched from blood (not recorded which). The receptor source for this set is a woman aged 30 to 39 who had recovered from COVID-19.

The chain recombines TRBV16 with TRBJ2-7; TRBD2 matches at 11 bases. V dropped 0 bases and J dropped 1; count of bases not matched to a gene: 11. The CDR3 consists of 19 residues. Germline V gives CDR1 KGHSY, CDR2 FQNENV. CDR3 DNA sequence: TGTGCCAGCAGCCAATCAGAGTCTAGCGGGAGGACACATTCCTACGAGCAGTACTTC. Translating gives CASSQSESSGRTHSYEQYF.

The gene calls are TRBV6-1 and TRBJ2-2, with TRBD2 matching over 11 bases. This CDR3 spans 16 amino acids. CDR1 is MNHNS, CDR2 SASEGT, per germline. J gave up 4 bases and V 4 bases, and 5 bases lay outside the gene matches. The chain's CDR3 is CASSAQTSGATGELFF. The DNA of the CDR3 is TGTGCCAGCAGTGCCCAGACTAGCGGGGCCACCGGGGAGCTGTTTTTT.

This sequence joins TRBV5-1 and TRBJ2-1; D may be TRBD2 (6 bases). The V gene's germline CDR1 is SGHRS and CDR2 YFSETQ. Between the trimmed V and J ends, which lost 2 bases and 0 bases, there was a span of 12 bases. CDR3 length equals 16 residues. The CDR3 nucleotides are TGCGCCAGCAGCTTTTTTCGGGAGAGCTCCTACAATGAGCAGTTCTTC. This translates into CASSFFRESSYNEQFF.

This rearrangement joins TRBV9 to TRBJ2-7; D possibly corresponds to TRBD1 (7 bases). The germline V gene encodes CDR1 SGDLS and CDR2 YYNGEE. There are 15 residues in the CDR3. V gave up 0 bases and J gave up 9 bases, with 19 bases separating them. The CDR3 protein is CASSVGGTVESGQYF. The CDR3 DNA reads TGTGCCAGCAGCGTAGGCGGGACAGTGGAGTCAGGGCAGTACTTC.

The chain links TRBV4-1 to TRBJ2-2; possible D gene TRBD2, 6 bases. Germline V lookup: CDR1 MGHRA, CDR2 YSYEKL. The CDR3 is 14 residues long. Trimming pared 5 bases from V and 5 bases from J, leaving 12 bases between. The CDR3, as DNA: TGCGCCAGCAGCAGACTAGTTAAGACCGGGGAGCTGTTTTTT. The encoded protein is CASSRLVKTGELFF.

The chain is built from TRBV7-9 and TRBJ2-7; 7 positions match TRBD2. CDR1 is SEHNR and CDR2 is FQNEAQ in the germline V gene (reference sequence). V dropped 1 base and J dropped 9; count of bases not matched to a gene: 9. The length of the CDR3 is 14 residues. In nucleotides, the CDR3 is TGTGCCAGCAGCTTAGGTGTGGCAGGGAGGGTGCAGTACTTC. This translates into CASSLGVAGRVQYF.

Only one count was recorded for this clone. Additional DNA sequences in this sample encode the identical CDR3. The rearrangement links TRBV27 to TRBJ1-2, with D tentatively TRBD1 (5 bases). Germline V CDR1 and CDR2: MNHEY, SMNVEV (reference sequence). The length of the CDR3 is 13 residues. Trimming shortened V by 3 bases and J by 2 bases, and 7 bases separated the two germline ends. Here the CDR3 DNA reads TGTGCCAGCAGTTTGGGGGGAAACTATGGCTACACCTTC. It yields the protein CASSLGGNYGYTF.

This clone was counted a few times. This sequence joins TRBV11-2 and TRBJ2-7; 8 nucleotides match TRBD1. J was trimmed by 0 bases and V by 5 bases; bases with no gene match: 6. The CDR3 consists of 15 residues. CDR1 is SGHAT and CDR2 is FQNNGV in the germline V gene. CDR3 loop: CASSGGTGPSYEQYF. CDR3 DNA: TGTGCCAGCAGCGGCGGGACAGGCCCCTCCTACGAGCAGTACTTC. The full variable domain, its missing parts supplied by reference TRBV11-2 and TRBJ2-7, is EAGVAQSPRYKIIEKRQSVAFWCNPISGHATLYWYQQILGQGPKLLIQFQNNGVVDDSQLPKDRFSAERLKGVDSTLKIQPAKLEDSAVYLCASSGGTGPSYEQYFGPGTRLTVT.

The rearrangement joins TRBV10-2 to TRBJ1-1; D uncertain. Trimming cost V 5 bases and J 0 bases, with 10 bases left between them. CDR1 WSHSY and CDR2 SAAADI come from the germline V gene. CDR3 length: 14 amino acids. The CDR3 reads CASSWHPLNTEAFF. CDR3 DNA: TGCGCCAGCAGTTGGCACCCCTTGAACACTGAAGCTTTCTTT.

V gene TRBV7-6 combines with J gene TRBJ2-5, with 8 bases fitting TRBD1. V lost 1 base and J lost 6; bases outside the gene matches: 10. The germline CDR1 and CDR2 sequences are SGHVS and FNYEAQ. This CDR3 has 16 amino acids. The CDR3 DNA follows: TGTGCCAGCAGCTTAGTAGCCCAGGGGGCGGACAAGACCCAGTACTTC. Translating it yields CASSLVAQGADKTQYF.

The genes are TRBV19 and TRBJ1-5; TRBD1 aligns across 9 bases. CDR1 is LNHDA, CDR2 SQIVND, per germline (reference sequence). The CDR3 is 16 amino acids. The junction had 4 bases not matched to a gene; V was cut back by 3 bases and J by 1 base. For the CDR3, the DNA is TGTGCCAGTAGTATGACAGGGGGAGGAAGCAATCAGCCCCAGCATTTT. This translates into CASSMTGGGSNQPQHF.

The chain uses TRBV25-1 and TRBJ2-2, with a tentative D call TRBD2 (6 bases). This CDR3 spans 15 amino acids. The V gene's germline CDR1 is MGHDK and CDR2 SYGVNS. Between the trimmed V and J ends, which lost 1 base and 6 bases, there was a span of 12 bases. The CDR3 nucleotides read TGTGCCAGCAGTGAATCCATCGGGAGCTCCGGGGAGCTGTTTTTT. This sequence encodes CASSESIGSSGELFF.

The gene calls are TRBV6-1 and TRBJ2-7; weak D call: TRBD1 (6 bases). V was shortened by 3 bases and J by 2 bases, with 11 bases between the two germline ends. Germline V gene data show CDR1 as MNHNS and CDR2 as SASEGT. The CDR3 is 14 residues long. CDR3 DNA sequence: TGTGCCAGCAGTGATGCAGGGGCCGCCTACGAGCAGTACTTC. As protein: CASSDAGAAYEQYF.

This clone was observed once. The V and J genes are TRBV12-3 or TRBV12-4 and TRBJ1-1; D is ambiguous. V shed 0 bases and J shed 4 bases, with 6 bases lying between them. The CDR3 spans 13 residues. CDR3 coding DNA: TGTGCCAGCAGTTTAGCCGGGTTCACTGAAGCTTTCTTT. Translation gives CASSLAGFTEAFF.

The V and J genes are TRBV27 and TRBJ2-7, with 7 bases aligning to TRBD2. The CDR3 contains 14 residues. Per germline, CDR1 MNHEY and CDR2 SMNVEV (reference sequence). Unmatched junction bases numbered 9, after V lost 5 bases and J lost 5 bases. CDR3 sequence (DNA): TGTGCCAGCAGTCCAAACCCCCGGGGGGACGAGCAGTACTTC. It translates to CASSPNPRGDEQYF.

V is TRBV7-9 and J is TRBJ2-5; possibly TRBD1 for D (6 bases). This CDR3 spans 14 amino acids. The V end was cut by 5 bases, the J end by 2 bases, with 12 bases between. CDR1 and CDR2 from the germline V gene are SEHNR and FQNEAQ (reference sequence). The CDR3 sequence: CASSEHGQQETQYF. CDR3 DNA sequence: TGTGCCAGCAGCGAACACGGACAGCAAGAGACCCAGTACTTC. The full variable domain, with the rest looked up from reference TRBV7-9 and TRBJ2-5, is DTGVSQNPRHKITKRGQNVTFRCDPISEHNRLYWYRQTLGQGPEFLTYFQNEAQLEKSRLLSDRFSAERPKGSFSTLEIQRTEQGDSAMYLCASSEHGQQETQYFGPGTRLLVL.

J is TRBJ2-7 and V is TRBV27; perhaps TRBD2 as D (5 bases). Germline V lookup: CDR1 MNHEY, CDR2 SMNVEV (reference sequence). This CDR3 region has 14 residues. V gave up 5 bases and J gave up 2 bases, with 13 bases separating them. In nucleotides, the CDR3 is TGTGCCAGCAGTCCCTCCGGAGGACCCTACGAGCAGTACTTC. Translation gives CASSPSGGPYEQYF.

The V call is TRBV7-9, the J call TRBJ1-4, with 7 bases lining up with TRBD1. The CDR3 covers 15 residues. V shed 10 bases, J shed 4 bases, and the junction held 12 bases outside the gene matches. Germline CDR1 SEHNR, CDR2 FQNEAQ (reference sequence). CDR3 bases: TGTGCCATTGATCAAGGGACAGCGGGTAATGAAAAACTGTTTTTT. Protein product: CAIDQGTAGNEKLFF.

The CDR3 region is CASSDAGQETQYF. As DNA, the CDR3 is TGTGCCAGCAGTGACGCAGGGCAAGAGACCCAGTACTTC. This chain joins TRBV2 and TRBJ2-5; D perhaps matches TRBD1 (5 bases). This CDR3 is built from 13 residues. Trimming took off 3 bases at V and 2 bases at J, with 7 bases between the two ends. Germline V CDR1 and CDR2: SNHLY, FYNNEI.